Following are 24 T cell receptor beta chains from one sample sequenced in a study of T cell responses to AZD1222 COVID-19 vaccine. Here immunoSEQ multiplex PCR was the method, and the copy in TCRdb shows in-frame clones only, minus some. In the table there are roughly 100,000 clones, around nine tenths of which are singletons. Sequenced material: peripheral blood, taken on day 0 of AZD1222 vaccination. All receptors derive from an adult in good health.

The genes are TRBV3-1 (or the pseudogene TRBV3-2) and TRBJ1-1; D gene uncertain. V was pared by 0 bases and J by 1 base, with 9 bases between. CDR1 is LGHDT, CDR2 YNNKEL, per germline (reference sequence). The CDR3 covers 15 residues. The chain's CDR3 is CASSQEGSPNTEAFF. CDR3 DNA: TGTGCCAGCAGCCAAGAGGGTTCCCCGAACACTGAAGCTTTCTTT.

The chain recombines TRBV6-4 with TRBJ2-3, with D perhaps matching TRBD2 (5 bases). The CDR3 covers 16 residues. Trimming removed 1 base from V and 0 bases from J, with 11 bases in between. Germline V gives CDR1 MRHNA, CDR2 SNTAGT. In DNA form, the CDR3 reads TGTGCCAGCAGTGACTGGGCGGGCGCTAGCACAGATACGCAGTATTTT. It encodes CASSDWAGASTDTQYF.

This clone was observed a single time. This rearrangement joins TRBV7-8 to TRBJ1-1, with D possibly being TRBD1 (5 bases). Trimming cost V 4 bases and J 5 bases, with 26 bases left between them. From germline, CDR1 is SGHVS and CDR2 FQNEAQ. The CDR3 runs 18 residues. The CDR3 nucleotides are TGTGCCAGCAGCTCCATTCCCAGGGCGATTCCGGGTCGAACTGAAGCTTTCTTT. Its translation: CASSSIPRAIPGRTEAFF.

The chain recombines TRBV2 with TRBJ1-5, with D perhaps TRBD1 (5 bases). Germline V lookup: CDR1 SNHLY, CDR2 FYNNEI. This CDR3 contains 13 residues. V lost 4 bases and J 3 bases, leaving 7 bases between the germline ends. This chain's CDR3 is CASSGQINQPQHF. As DNA, the CDR3 is TGTGCCAGCAGTGGACAGATCAATCAGCCCCAGCATTTT. The full variable domain, with the rest looked up from reference TRBV2 and TRBJ1-5, is EPEVTQTPSHQVTQMGQEVILRCVPISNHLYFYWYRQILGQKVEFLVSFYNNEISEKSEIFDDQFSVERPDGSNFTLKIRSTKLEDSAMYFCASSGQINQPQHFGDGTRLSIL.

The V call is TRBV5-6, the J call TRBJ2-7; D may correspond to TRBD1 or TRBD2 (5 bases each). The CDR3 loop spans 13 amino acids. Germline assignment: CDR1 SGHDT and CDR2 YYEEEE. The ends were cut back, 6 bases at V and 0 bases at J, with 10 bases in the middle. The CDR3 protein is CASTAGGSYEQYF. The CDR3 nucleotides read TGTGCCAGCACGGCTGGGGGCTCCTACGAGCAGTACTTC.

The chain is built from TRBV25-1 and TRBJ2-3; D may be TRBD1 (6 bases). Germline V gives CDR1 MGHDK, CDR2 SYGVNS. Trimming took 2 bases from V and 5 from J, leaving 14 bases between them. CDR3 length: 15 residues. This chain's CDR3 is CASSELQGAGDTQYF. The CDR3 coding sequence is TGTGCCAGCAGTGAACTACAGGGTGCGGGAGATACGCAGTATTTT.

V is TRBV2 and J is TRBJ2-5; 7 bases line up with TRBD1. V was pared by 6 bases and J by 1 base, with 5 bases of the junction left unmatched. Germline CDR1 is SNHLY and CDR2 is FYNNEI. The CDR3 extends over 14 amino acids. The CDR3 reads CASSAGTAQETQYF. The CDR3 coding sequence is TGTGCCAGCAGCGCCGGGACAGCCCAAGAGACCCAGTACTTC.

This sequence joins TRBV5-4 and TRBJ2-7, with 9 positions matching TRBD1. The CDR3 is 16 residues long. Trimming removed 4 bases from V and 2 bases from J; junction bases left unmatched: 10. Germline CDR1 and CDR2: SGHNT and YYREEE (reference sequence). CDR3 amino acids: CASSPPIGQGTYEQYF. As DNA, the CDR3 is TGTGCCAGCAGCCCCCCCATTGGACAGGGGACCTACGAGCAGTACTTC. Supplemented by reference TRBV5-4 and TRBJ2-7, the full variable domain reads ETGVTQSPTHLIKTRGQQVTLRCSSQSGHNTVSWYQQALGQGPQFIFQYYREEENGRGNFPPRFSGLQFPNYSSELNVNALELDDSALYLCASSPPIGQGTYEQYFGPGTRLTVT.

This clone was observed a handful of times. V is TRBV29-1 and J is TRBJ1-4; D is unresolved. With 3 bases removed from V and 7 bases from J, the gap between germline ends came to 12 bases. This CDR3 region has 13 residues. Germline CDR1 reads SQVTM; CDR2 reads ANQGSEA. CDR3 in amino acids: CSVEAQRGEKLFF. The CDR3 DNA reads TGCAGCGTTGAGGCCCAGCGGGGTGAAAAACTGTTTTTT. The complete variable domain, with remaining parts taken from reference TRBV29-1 and TRBJ1-4, reads SAVISQKPSRDICQRGTSLTIQCQVDSQVTMMFWYRQQPGQSLTLIATANQGSEATYESGFVIDKFPISRPNLTFSTLTVSNMSPEDSSIYLCSVEAQRGEKLFFGSGTQLSVL.

The chain has TRBV29-1 and TRBJ2-7; D perhaps matches TRBD2 (7 bases). Germline lookup yields CDR1 SQVTM and CDR2 ANQGSEA. The CDR3 length is 11 residues. V lost 7 bases to trimming and J lost 6 bases, with 13 bases between them. For the CDR3, the DNA is TGCAGCGCTGGGAGGGGGAGCGAGCAGTACTTC. It specifies CSAGRGSEQYF.

The genes are TRBV4-1 and TRBJ1-3; D may be TRBD1 (5 bases). Trimming pared 4 bases from V and 3 bases from J, leaving 16 bases between. The CDR3 spans 16 residues. Germline loops: CDR1 MGHRA, CDR2 YSYEKL. For the CDR3, the DNA is TGCGCCAGCAGCCCAAGAGCGACAGAATATGGAAACACCATATATTTT. Translated: CASSPRATEYGNTIYF.

This sequence joins TRBV30 and TRBJ2-1; TRBD1 matches 9 bases. CDR3 length: 16 residues. From germline, CDR1 is GTSNPN and CDR2 SVGIG (reference sequence). V lost 3 bases to trimming and J lost 8 bases; unmatched junction nucleotides: 14. The CDR3 bases are TGTGCCTGGAGGGAAAGGGGCCGGACAGGGGTTGATGAGCAGTTCTTC. This gives the protein CAWRERGRTGVDEQFF.

The chain couples TRBV9 to TRBJ2-2; no reliable D call. Germline values: CDR1 SGDLS, CDR2 YYNGEE. The length of the CDR3 is 12 residues. With 0 bases removed from V and 6 bases from J, the gap between germline ends came to 3 bases. The CDR3 spells CASSVGSGELFF. The CDR3 bases are TGTGCCAGCAGCGTAGGATCCGGGGAGCTGTTTTTT. Full variable domain (missing parts from reference TRBV9 and TRBJ2-2): DSGVTQTPKHLITATGQRVTLRCSPRSGDLSVYWYQQSLDQGLQFLIQYYNGEERAKGNILERFSAQQFPDLHSELNLSSLELGDSALYFCASSVGSGELFFGEGSRLTVL.

This chain uses TRBV5-1 with TRBJ1-1, with TRBD1 identical over 7 bases. CDR1 is SGHRS and CDR2 is YFSETQ in the germline V gene. The CDR3 is 16 residues long. Trimming at V came to 0 bases and at J to 1 base, leaving 6 bases not matched to a gene. The CDR3 here is CASSLAYRGQNTEAFF. DNA for the CDR3: TGCGCCAGCAGCTTGGCCTACAGGGGCCAGAACACTGAAGCTTTCTTT.

The genes are TRBV29-1 and TRBJ1-1; 9 bases match TRBD1. The germline V gene encodes CDR1 SQVTM and CDR2 ANQGSEA. V trimming: 4 bases; J trimming: 8 bases; junction bases outside the gene matches: 8. The CDR3 has 13 residues. The CDR3 DNA sequence: TGCAGCGTTGTTTCGACAGGGGGAGGAGAAGCTTTCTTT. It specifies CSVVSTGGGEAFF.

The J gene is TRBJ2-1, the V gene TRBV5-1, with D perhaps given as TRBD1 or TRBD2 (6 bases each). From germline, CDR1 is SGHRS and CDR2 YFSETQ. This CDR3 is built from 16 residues. The V end lost 0 bases, the J end lost 4 bases, and 14 bases lay between the germline ends. CDR3 protein: CASSLDPGAGYNEQFF. The CDR3 DNA follows: TGCGCCAGCAGCTTGGATCCGGGGGCCGGATACAATGAGCAGTTCTTC.

The sample holds a few counts of this clone. V and J are TRBV9 and TRBJ2-1, with 10 nucleotides matching TRBD2. V lost 2 bases to trimming and J lost 4 bases; unmatched junction nucleotides: 6. The CDR3 covers 16 residues. Per the germline V gene, CDR1 is SGDLS and CDR2 is YYNGEE. CDR3 protein: CASSVLSSGGYNEQFF. CDR3 nucleotide sequence: TGTGCCAGCAGCGTGCTCTCTAGCGGGGGTTACAATGAGCAGTTCTTC.

The chain links TRBV11-2 to TRBJ2-2; 10 nucleotides align to TRBD2. CDR3 length: 17 amino acids. V was clipped by 4 bases and J by 2 bases; unmatched bases: 7. Germline-derived CDR1 and CDR2 are SGHAT and FQNNGV. The CDR3 reads CASSSPIAGGNTGELFF. As DNA, the CDR3 is TGTGCCAGCAGCTCTCCCATAGCGGGGGGCAACACCGGGGAGCTGTTTTTT.

This clone occurred a few times. This chain uses TRBV5-8 with TRBJ2-7; no definite D call. V was clipped by 1 base and J by 2 bases, with 13 bases between them. The CDR3 consists of 15 residues. CDR1 is SGHTS and CDR2 is YDEGEE in the germline V gene. CDR3 residues: CASSLTGQVPYEQYF. CDR3 bases: TGTGCCAGCAGCTTGACCGGGCAGGTTCCCTACGAGCAGTACTTC.

The chain uses TRBV5-1 and TRBJ2-1, with 7 bases aligning to TRBD2. V gave up 3 bases and J gave up 5 bases; unmatched junction bases: 8. The CDR3 consists of 15 residues. CDR1 and CDR2 from the germline V gene are SGHRS and YFSETQ. The CDR3 protein is CASSSSGGGNNEQFF. The CDR3 region has the DNA TGCGCCAGCAGCTCCTCGGGAGGCGGCAACAATGAGCAGTTCTTC. Looking up the rest from reference TRBV5-1 and TRBJ2-1 gives the full variable domain: KAGVTQTPRYLIKTRGQQVTLSCSPISGHRSVSWYQQTPGQGLQFLFEYFSETQRNKGNFPGRFSGRQFSNSRSEMNVSTLELGDSALYLCASSSSGGGNNEQFFGPGTRLTVL.

The chain is built from TRBV7-9 and TRBJ2-7, with TRBD1 identical over 8 bases. The germline V gene has CDR1 SEHNR and CDR2 FQNEAQ (reference sequence). After removal of 1 base from V and 6 bases from J, the junction contained 5 bases not matched to a gene. The CDR3 extends over 14 amino acids. The CDR3 region is CASSLGGQGAEQYF. The DNA of the CDR3 is TGTGCCAGCAGCTTAGGCGGACAGGGAGCCGAGCAGTACTTC.

The J gene is TRBJ1-1, the V gene TRBV19; a possible D gene is TRBD1 (5 bases). The CDR3 is made up of 13 amino acids. With 3 bases removed from V and 12 bases from J, the gap between germline ends came to 17 bases. CDR1 LNHDA and CDR2 SQIVND come from the germline V gene (reference sequence). The CDR3 spells CASSITRDRETFF. The CDR3 bases are TGTGCCAGTAGTATTACCAGGGACCGGGAAACTTTCTTT. Together with reference TRBV19 and TRBJ1-1, the CDR3 gives the full variable domain: DGGITQSPKYLFRKEGQNVTLSCEQNLNHDAMYWYRQDPGQGLRLIYYSQIVNDFQKGDIAEGYSVSREKKESFPLTVTSAQKNPTAFYLCASSITRDRETFFGQGTRLTVV.

V and J are TRBV9 and TRBJ2-2, with 7 bases fitting TRBD1. Germline-derived CDR1 and CDR2 are SGDLS and YYNGEE. CDR3 length: 18 residues. The V gene end was trimmed by 3 bases and the J gene end by 4 bases; junction bases not matched to a gene: 15. The CDR3 protein is CASSAQSTGVLGTGELFF. For the CDR3, the DNA is TGTGCCAGCAGCGCCCAAAGTACAGGGGTGTTGGGCACCGGGGAGCTGTTTTTT.

For the CDR3, the DNA is TGTGCCAGCAGCGTAGCTGTGAGGGGGGGTAACACCGGGGAGCTGTTTTTT. Translation: CASSVAVRGGNTGELFF. This chain links TRBV9 with TRBJ2-2; a possible D gene is TRBD2 (7 bases). Germline CDR1 reads SGDLS; CDR2 reads YYNGEE. Trimming removed 0 bases at V and 2 bases at J, with 14 bases between. CDR3 length: 17 amino acids. Using reference TRBV9 and TRBJ2-2 for the parts outside the CDR3, the full variable domain is DSGVTQTPKHLITATGQRVTLRCSPRSGDLSVYWYQQSLDQGLQFLIQYYNGEERAKGNILERFSAQQFPDLHSELNLSSLELGDSALYFCASSVAVRGGNTGELFFGEGSRLTVL.